The 28 T cell receptor beta chains below come from one sample, sequenced in a study of cytomegalovirus exposure and HLA in healthy donors (dated 2017 in TCRdb). The library was obtained by the immunoSEQ multiplex PCR assay. The multiplex PCR relied on a mix of 60 forward primers for TCR Vbeta segments and 13 reverse primers for TCR Jbeta segments. Here the immuneACCESS table is served through TCRdb, limited to in-frame sequences with V and J called. Missing clones are a known gap in these copies; in checked studies unresolved V genes cover under half, and the rest lacks a known reason. This sample holds some 120,000 clones; 80% to 85% were observed only once. About 3.9% of the sample is held by the ten biggest clonotypes. The specimen sequenced was PBMCs. The receptor source for this set is a woman aged 25 to 45 in good health and CMV-seronegative.

V gene TRBV4-3 combines with J gene TRBJ2-5; D perhaps matches TRBD2 (6 bases). The J call may be faulty, since TRBJ2-7 better matches the DNA end. Germline V gene sequence: CDR1 LGHNA, CDR2 YSLEER. The CDR3 spans 16 residues. The CDR3 is CASSQDWGVDSYEQYF. The CDR3 bases are TGCGCCAGCAGCCAAGATTGGGGGGTGGACTCCTACGAGCAGTACTTC.

The gene calls are TRBV18 and TRBJ1-1; perhaps TRBD1 as D (6 bases). This CDR3 is built from 15 residues. V was cut by 6 bases and J by 4 bases, with 18 bases left in between. CDR1 is KGHSH, CDR2 LQKENI, per germline. The CDR3 is CASSQVYREGTEAFF. The CDR3 region has the DNA TGTGCCAGCTCGCAAGTATACAGGGAAGGCACTGAAGCTTTCTTT.

The gene calls are TRBV4-1 and TRBJ2-7; 11 positions match TRBD2. J lost 4 bases, V lost 1 base, and 0 bases had no gene match. This CDR3 comprises 14 residues. Germline lookup yields CDR1 MGHRA and CDR2 YSYEKL. This CDR3 reads CASSQGLAGYEQYF. DNA for the CDR3: TGCGCCAGCAGCCAAGGACTAGCGGGGTACGAGCAGTACTTC.

This clone was picked up one time. The chain links TRBV28 to TRBJ1-2; 8 bases match TRBD1. Germline trimming cut 6 bases from V and 7 bases from J; bases unmatched to any gene: 13. Germline lookup yields CDR1 MDHEN and CDR2 SYDVKM. This CDR3 spans 15 amino acids. CDR3 DNA: TGTGCCAGCAGCTTCCCCGGACAGGGCCAGGGTGGCTACACCTTC. Translated, it gives CASSFPGQGQGGYTF.

The chain is built from TRBV10-1 and TRBJ2-6, with D perhaps matching TRBD1 (6 bases). Trimming stripped 6 bases from V and 4 bases from J, with 16 bases between. The CDR3 extends over 16 amino acids. Germline-derived CDR1 and CDR2 are WNHNN and SYGVQD (reference sequence). CDR3: CASRSGEQAGANVLTF. CDR3 coding DNA: TGCGCCAGCAGGTCAGGGGAACAAGCCGGGGCCAACGTCCTGACTTTC.

This chain links TRBV5-6 with TRBJ2-5; 10 bases are a match to TRBD1. CDR1 and CDR2 (germline): SGHDT, YYEEEE. Trimming removed 4 bases from V and 7 bases from J; junction bases left unmatched: 10. This CDR3 comprises 15 residues. The CDR3 spells CASSPAGTGVTTQYF. The CDR3 bases are TGTGCCAGCAGCCCGGCCGGGACAGGGGTAACGACCCAGTACTTC.

The J gene is TRBJ2-1, the V gene TRBV21-1; the table's D call of TRBD1 was not tested on the DNA. TRBV21-1 is termed a pseudogene. The CDR3 loop spans 15 amino acids. The CDR3 sequence: CASSKAGHYRREQFF. The CDR3 DNA is TGTGCCAGCAGCAAAGCGGGACACTACCGGCGGGAGCAGTTCTTC.

The chain links TRBV27 to TRBJ2-4; 10 nucleotides line up with TRBD1. V trimming: 2 bases; J trimming: 8 bases; junction bases outside the gene matches: 0. In germline, CDR1 is MNHEY, CDR2 SMNVEV (reference sequence). The CDR3 sequence is 13 residues long. CDR3 sequence: CASSLGTGDIQYF. In DNA, the CDR3 is TGTGCCAGCAGTTTAGGGACAGGGGACATTCAGTACTTC.

The rearrangement links TRBV5-1 to TRBJ2-3; TRBD2 matches 7 bases. Germline V gives CDR1 SGHRS, CDR2 YFSETQ. Trimming at V came to 1 base and at J to 5 bases, leaving 7 bases not matched to a gene. This CDR3 has 15 residues. The CDR3 here is CASSLRGVRGDTQYF. The CDR3 DNA follows: TGCGCCAGCAGCTTGCGGGGGGTACGGGGAGATACGCAGTATTTT.

The chain joins TRBV6-1 to TRBJ2-5; 7 positions agree with TRBD2. The tail of the sequence fits TRBJ2-7 better, so the J call may be wrong. Germline V gives CDR1 MNHNS, CDR2 SASEGT. The CDR3 contains 15 residues. CDR3 loop: CASSGSGTPLYEQYF. The CDR3 region has the DNA TGTGCCAGCAGTGGCAGCGGGACCCCACTCTACGAGCAGTACTTC.

J is TRBJ2-2 and V is TRBV11-2; perhaps TRBD1 as D (6 bases). Germline CDR1 reads SGHAT; CDR2 reads FQNNGV. The CDR3 spans 15 residues. V shed 7 bases and J shed 4 bases, with 16 bases lying between them. The CDR3 DNA is TGTGCCAGCACCGGGACATTCGCTGGCACCGGGGAGCTGTTTTTT. Protein: CASTGTFAGTGELFF.

This clone was detected only a few times. J is TRBJ1-1 and V is TRBV28; D is possibly TRBD1 (5 bases). V lost 3 bases, J lost 0 bases, and 8 bases lay in between. The CDR3 has 14 amino acids. Germline V gene lookup returns CDR1 MDHEN and CDR2 SYDVKM. CDR3 amino acids: CASSFSGVNTEAFF. CDR3 nucleotide sequence: TGTGCCAGCAGTTTCTCGGGGGTGAACACTGAAGCTTTCTTT.

This clone was seen only a few times. The rearrangement joins TRBV10-3 to TRBJ1-5; 10 bases align to TRBD1. This CDR3 comprises 14 residues. Germline assignment: CDR1 ENHRY and CDR2 SYGVKD. Trimming at V came to 6 bases and at J to 5 bases, leaving 4 bases not matched to a gene. The DNA of the CDR3 is TGTGCCATCAGGGGGACAGGGGATGATCAGCCCCAGCATTTT. The encoded protein is CAIRGTGDDQPQHF.

V usage is TRBV6-5 and J usage is TRBJ2-2; possibly TRBD2 for D (5 bases). Trimming pared 7 bases from V and 0 bases from J, leaving 9 bases between. CDR3 length: 14 amino acids. CDR1 is MNHEY and CDR2 is SVGAGI in the germline V gene. The CDR3: CASTLAPNTGELFF. CDR3 in DNA: TGTGCCAGCACCTTAGCGCCGAACACCGGGGAGCTGTTTTTT.

The chain couples TRBV5-1 to TRBJ2-3; unclear D gene. CDR1 and CDR2 (germline): SGHRS, YFSETQ. The CDR3 spans 13 residues. Trimming took off 3 bases at V and 6 bases at J, with 11 bases between the two ends. CDR3 protein: CASSYLEPDTQYF. DNA of the CDR3: TGCGCCAGCAGCTACCTAGAACCCGATACGCAGTATTTT.

This chain links TRBV6-4 with TRBJ1-1; tentatively, D is TRBD1 (5 bases). The CDR3 extends over 13 amino acids. Germline CDR1 and CDR2: MRHNA and SNTAGT. Trimming took off 3 bases at V and 6 bases at J, with 11 bases between the two ends. The CDR3: CASSERGPAEAFF. CDR3 sequence (DNA): TGTGCCAGCAGTGAAAGGGGTCCGGCTGAAGCTTTCTTT.

The V call is TRBV28, the J call TRBJ2-7; D may be TRBD2 (6 bases). The V gene lost 2 bases and the J gene lost 2 bases, with 10 bases spanning the gap. The CDR3 is 14 amino acids. The germline V gene has CDR1 MDHEN and CDR2 SYDVKM. The DNA for the CDR3 is TGTGCCAGCAGTTTACTGGGGAGGACCTACGAGCAGTACTTC. As protein: CASSLLGRTYEQYF.

The genes are TRBV5-1 and TRBJ2-3, with 10 positions matching TRBD2. The CDR3 has 21 amino acids. Per the germline V gene, CDR1 is SGHRS and CDR2 is YFSETQ. J gave up 2 bases and V 4 bases, and 22 bases lay outside the gene matches. The CDR3 bases are TGCGCCAGCAGCGCTGGGTCCCAATCTCTCTCTAGCGGGAGCTACACAGATACGCAGTATTTT. Translation: CASSAGSQSLSSGSYTDTQYF.

V is TRBV5-1 and J is TRBJ2-2; 8 nucleotides agree with TRBD2. CDR3 length: 15 residues. The V gene's germline CDR1 is SGHRS and CDR2 YFSETQ. V lost 1 base, J lost 5 bases, and 4 bases stayed unmatched. CDR3 residues: CASSLSASGTGELFF. The CDR3 nucleotides read TGCGCCAGCAGCTTGTCGGCTAGCGGGACCGGGGAGCTGTTTTTT.

The chain is built from TRBV10-3 and TRBJ1-6, with 7 bases aligning to TRBD1. Per the germline V gene, CDR1 is ENHRY and CDR2 is SYGVKD. This CDR3 comprises 15 residues. V lost 0 bases and J lost 8; bases outside the gene matches: 4. CDR3 protein: CAISESKGADSPLHF. The CDR3 bases are TGTGCCATCAGTGAGTCAAAGGGGGCAGATTCACCCCTCCACTTT.

V usage is TRBV7-3 and J usage is TRBJ2-7; weak D call: TRBD2 (6 bases). CDR1 is SGHTA and CDR2 is FQGTGA in the germline V gene. V lost 3 bases and J lost 5, with 11 bases in between. CDR3 length: 13 amino acids. The CDR3 region has the DNA TGTGCCAGCAGCTTTGGAGGGAGTGACGAGCAGTACTTC. Its translation is CASSFGGSDEQYF.

This clone came up a few times. The genes are TRBV11-3 and TRBJ2-2; D remains ambiguous. Germline V CDR1 and CDR2: SGHNT, YENEEA. The CDR3 consists of 13 residues. V gave up 1 base and J gave up 3 bases, with 3 bases separating them. The CDR3 region is CASSLADTGELFF. The CDR3 nucleotides are TGTGCCAGCAGCTTAGCCGACACCGGGGAGCTGTTTTTT.

This clone was counted a single time. V gene TRBV7-9 combines with J gene TRBJ1-1, with 8 bases identical to TRBD1. Germline V gene sequence: CDR1 SEHNR, CDR2 FQNEAQ (reference sequence). V trimming: 5 bases; J trimming: 1 base; junction bases outside the gene matches: 3. The CDR3 has 14 amino acids. CDR3 nucleotides: TGTGCCAGCAGCCCGGACAGGGAGAACACTGAAGCTTTCTTT. Its translation is CASSPDRENTEAFF.

The rearrangement joins TRBV28 to TRBJ1-2; D is possibly TRBD1 (5 bases). The CDR3 has 15 amino acids. V lost 5 bases, J lost 2 bases, and 15 bases lay in between. Germline lookup yields CDR1 MDHEN and CDR2 SYDVKM. CDR3 loop: CASSLAAQANYGYTF. For the CDR3, the DNA is TGTGCCAGCAGTCTCGCTGCACAGGCAAACTATGGCTACACCTTC.

J is TRBJ1-1 and V is TRBV7-2; 7 positions agree with TRBD1. The CDR3 extends over 14 amino acids. The ends lost 5 bases at V and 0 bases at J; junction bases unmatched: 3. Germline CDR1 is SGHTA and CDR2 is FQGNSA. The CDR3 loop reads CASSHRGLNTEAFF. The CDR3 region has the DNA TGTGCCAGCAGCCACAGGGGTCTGAACACTGAAGCTTTCTTT.

J is TRBJ1-4 and V is TRBV25-1, with D perhaps TRBD1 (6 bases). This CDR3 spans 12 amino acids. V shed 5 bases and J shed 8 bases, with 9 bases lying between them. Germline V gene data show CDR1 as MGHDK and CDR2 as SYGVNS. The CDR3 reads CASSLGGEKLFF. CDR3 coding DNA: TGTGCCAGCAGTCTAGGGGGAGAAAAACTGTTTTTT.

The V gene is TRBV4-3, the J gene TRBJ1-2; possibly TRBD1 for D (6 bases). This CDR3 has 13 residues. Germline V lookup: CDR1 LGHNA, CDR2 YSLEER. V lost 3 bases and J 7 bases, leaving 12 bases between the germline ends. CDR3: CASSQSDRFGYTF. In nucleotides, the CDR3 is TGCGCCAGCAGCCAGTCAGACAGGTTTGGCTACACCTTC.

This sequence joins TRBV9 and TRBJ2-7; possible D gene TRBD2, 6 bases. The V gene lost 3 bases and the J gene lost 2 bases, with 15 bases spanning the gap. The CDR3 has 15 residues. CDR1 is SGDLS, CDR2 YYNGEE, per germline. The DNA of the CDR3 is TGTGCCAGCAGCGAGGGAGGAGCGGCAACCTACGAGCAGTACTTC. Protein: CASSEGGAATYEQYF.